What follows describes a single T cell receptor (beta chain). The antigen remains unidentified. This PCR relied on a set of 60 Vbeta primers and 13 Jbeta primers. TCRdb's table, derived via immunoSEQ multiplex PCR, lists solely in-frame clones and lacks some. The table shows 100,000 to 150,000 clones, with more than 70% occurring only once. This CDR3 is 18 amino acids long. The germline V gene has CDR1 PRHDT and CDR2 FYEKMQ (reference sequence). With 0 bases clipped from V and 1 base from J, the junction kept 8 bases outside the gene matches. These data come from a study of cytomegalovirus exposure and HLA in healthy donors. Overall study findings and caveats: Earlier analysis looked at TCR beta V segments, and most were productive about 87% or about 30% of the time. One later analysis reportedly identified an Asian-associated ancestry cluster that showed fewer N-insertions than the approximately 700-donor mean. In a later analysis, CMV-associated beta chains were mostly HLA-associated, it appeared.

The chain carries TRBV13 and TRBJ2-3; TRBD1 aligns across 9 bases. The specimen was PBMCs. This sequence was found in a woman in her 50s in good health and CMV-seropositive. CDR3 sequence reads: CASSLGLDRGIGTDTQYF. CDR3 sequence (DNA): TGTGCCAGCAGCTTAGGCCTTGACAGGGGGATTGGCACAGATACGCAGTATTTT.